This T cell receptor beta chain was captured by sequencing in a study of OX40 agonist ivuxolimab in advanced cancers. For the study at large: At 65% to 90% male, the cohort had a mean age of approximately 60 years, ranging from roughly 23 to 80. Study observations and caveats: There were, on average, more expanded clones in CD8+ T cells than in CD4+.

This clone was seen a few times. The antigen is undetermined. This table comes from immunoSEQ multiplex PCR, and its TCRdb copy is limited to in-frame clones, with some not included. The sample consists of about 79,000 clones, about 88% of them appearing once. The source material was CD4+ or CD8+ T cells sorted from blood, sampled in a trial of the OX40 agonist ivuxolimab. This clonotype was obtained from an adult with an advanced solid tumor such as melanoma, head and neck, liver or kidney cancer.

CDR3 sequence (DNA): TGTGCCAGCAGCGGAGAGGGTGAAAAACTGTTTTTT. This translates into CASSGEGEKLFF. The V and J genes are TRBV16 and TRBJ1-4; the D is unclear. V lost 5 bases and J lost 7, with 8 bases in between. CDR1 is KGHSY and CDR2 is FQNENV in the germline V gene. The CDR3 sequence is 12 residues long. Full variable domain (missing parts from reference TRBV16 and TRBJ1-4): GEEVAQTPKHLVRGEGQKAKLYCAPIKGHSYVFWYQQVLKNEFKFLISFQNENVFDETGMPKERFSAKCLPNSPCSLEIQATKLEDSAVYFCASSGEGEKLFFGSGTQLSVL.